Listed below are T cell receptor beta chains from one sample, sequenced in a study of T cell responses to AZD1222 COVID-19 vaccine. The table came from immunoSEQ multiplex PCR; TCRdb's copy has only in-frame clones and leaves some out. The sample lists under 130,000 clones; around 76% were seen once. This specimen consisted of peripheral blood, obtained on day 0 of AZD1222 vaccination. The receptor source for this set is an adult in good health. Both conserved end residues are part of each CDR3. Each record gives: V gene, J gene, D gene, clone size, CDR3 protein, CDR3 DNA. The D gene is left open where the match is weak. Some rows mark clone size as missing; the rest say once, few, many or name a class of expanded clone.

>TRBV27|TRBJ2-7|NA|NA
CASRRLAGIDEQYF
TGTGCCAGCAGGAGACTGGCAGGGATTGACGAGCAGTACTTC
>TRBV4-3|TRBJ2-1|NA|NA
CASSQEATAYNEQFF
TGCGCCAGCAGCCAAGAGGCAACCGCTTACAATGAGCAGTTCTTC
>TRBV7-9|TRBJ1-1|TRBD1|NA
CAGVPTDRAGTEAFF
TGTGCCGGAGTACCAACGGACAGGGCGGGCACTGAAGCTTTCTTT
>TRBV2|TRBJ1-2|NA|NA
CASSLRVTGSYGYTF
TGTGCCAGCAGTCTCCGAGTGACCGGAAGCTATGGCTACACCTTC
>TRBV18|TRBJ1-1|NA|NA
CASSPPTGENTEAFF
TGTGCCAGCTCACCACCTACCGGGGAGAACACTGAAGCTTTCTTT
>TRBV5-6|TRBJ2-7|TRBD1|few
CASRQITGQAYEQYF
TGTGCCAGCAGACAGATTACAGGACAGGCCTACGAGCAGTACTTC
>TRBV5-4|TRBJ1-6|TRBD1|NA
CASSPGGRAANSPLHF
TGTGCCAGCAGCCCAGGGGGGCGGGCTGCGAATTCACCCCTCCACTTT
>TRBV18|TRBJ1-1|NA|NA
CASSPAWPRAFF
TGTGCCAGCTCACCGGCCTGGCCCCGAGCTTTCTTT
>TRBV6-2/TRBV6-3|TRBJ1-2|NA|NA
CASSPLLRGGGYTF
TGTGCCAGCAGTCCCCTCCTGAGGGGAGGTGGCTACACCTTC
>TRBV5-1|TRBJ2-3|TRBD1|NA
CASRQGLSTDTQYF
TGCGCCAGCCGACAGGGGCTGAGCACAGATACGCAGTATTTT
>TRBV11-2|TRBJ1-4|TRBD1|NA
CASSLGQGAELLFF
TGTGCCAGCAGCTTAGGACAGGGGGCAGAATTACTGTTTTTT
>TRBV3-1/TRBV3-2|TRBJ1-3|NA|NA
CASSQDPGGRNTIYF
TGTGCCAGCAGCCAAGATCCGGGAGGGAGAAACACCATATATTTT
>TRBV7-2|TRBJ2-3|NA|NA
CASSLIRGTDTQYF
TGTGCCAGCAGTCTTATCCGGGGCACAGATACGCAGTATTTT
>TRBV7-8|TRBJ2-2|TRBD1|NA
CASSSPWDRGTGELFF
TGTGCCAGCAGCTCCCCCTGGGACAGGGGTACCGGGGAGCTGTTTTTT
>TRBV29-1|TRBJ2-1|TRBD1|once
CSSHRGLGNEQFF
TGCAGCTCGCACAGGGGGCTTGGCAATGAGCAGTTCTTC
>TRBV5-1|TRBJ1-3|TRBD1|few
CASSLRDSLSGNTIYF
TGCGCCAGCAGCTTGCGGGACAGCCTCTCTGGAAACACCATATATTTT
>TRBV9|TRBJ1-1|TRBD1|few
CASSLAGGKDTEAFF
TGTGCCAGCAGCTTAGCAGGGGGCAAGGACACTGAAGCTTTCTTT
>TRBV4-3|TRBJ1-1|TRBD1|NA
CASSQTGGYTEAFF
TGCGCCAGCAGCCAGACAGGGGGCTACACTGAAGCTTTCTTT
>TRBV11-2|TRBJ1-1|NA|NA
CASSHNRPLTMNTEAFF
TGTGCCAGCAGCCACAACAGGCCTCTGACCATGAACACTGAAGCTTTCTTT
>TRBV30|TRBJ1-1|NA|once
CAWSVWGLGEAFF
TGTGCCTGGAGTGTATGGGGTCTAGGGGAAGCTTTCTTT
>TRBV12-3/TRBV12-4|TRBJ1-5|NA|NA
CASTPSWSQPQHF
TGTGCCAGCACCCCTTCGTGGAGTCAGCCCCAGCATTTT
>TRBV6-5|TRBJ1-2|TRBD1|NA
CASSYGQGAPGYTF
TGTGCCAGCAGTTACGGACAGGGGGCGCCTGGCTACACCTTC
>TRBV20-1|TRBJ2-2|NA|few
CSASSLRDTTGELFF
TGCAGTGCTAGTAGCCTTCGGGATACCACCGGGGAGCTGTTTTTT
>TRBV5-5|TRBJ2-7|TRBD1|NA
CASRLRTGGYEQYF
TGTGCCAGCAGGTTAAGGACAGGGGGCTACGAGCAGTACTTC
>TRBV11-2|TRBJ2-1|TRBD2|NA
CASRRTGLADNEQFF
TGTGCCAGCAGACGCACCGGACTAGCCGACAATGAGCAGTTCTTC
>TRBV6-2/TRBV6-3|TRBJ1-1|NA|NA
CASSGWAGAVHTEAFF
TGTGCCAGCAGCGGCTGGGCGGGGGCAGTGCACACTGAAGCTTTCTTT
>TRBV4-3|TRBJ2-3|TRBD2|NA
CASSQGTSGVLDTQYF
TGCGCCAGCAGCCAAGGGACTAGCGGGGTGTTAGATACGCAGTATTTT
>TRBV6-5|TRBJ1-2|NA|NA
CASSLLPPNYGYTF
TGTGCCAGCAGTTTATTACCCCCTAACTATGGCTACACCTTC
>TRBV4-3|TRBJ1-6|NA|NA
CASSQGPPTSSYNSPLHF
TGCGCCAGCAGCCAAGGTCCCCCCACCAGCTCCTATAATTCACCCCTCCACTTT
>TRBV7-9|TRBJ1-2|NA|NA
CASSSPLDSRGYTF
TGTGCCAGCAGCTCCCCCTTGGACAGTCGTGGCTACACCTTC
>TRBV7-2|TRBJ1-2|NA|NA
CASSLALDSNYGYTF
TGTGCCAGCAGCTTAGCCCTAGACAGTAACTATGGCTACACCTTC
>TRBV15|TRBJ2-2|TRBD1|NA
CATSRRNTGGNTGELFF
TGTGCCACCAGCAGAAGAAACACAGGGGGTAACACCGGGGAGCTGTTTTTT
>TRBV6-2/TRBV6-3|TRBJ1-2|NA|NA
CASSYSTRTGGSYGYTF
TGTGCCAGCAGTTACTCGACCCGAACCGGGGGATCTTATGGCTACACCTTC
>TRBV6-2/TRBV6-3|TRBJ1-2|NA|few
CASSYSFQGLIFTDGYTF
TGTGCCAGCAGTTACTCATTCCAGGGGCTTATATTTACGGATGGCTACACCTTC
>TRBV5-5|TRBJ1-1|NA|NA
CASSWGGANTEAFF
TGTGCCAGCAGCTGGGGGGGAGCGAACACTGAAGCTTTCTTT
>TRBV19|TRBJ1-5|NA|NA
CASSIVIGDQPQHF
TGTGCCAGTAGTATAGTCATAGGTGATCAGCCCCAGCATTTT
>TRBV7-2|TRBJ2-3|NA|NA
CASSPPLASRTDTQYF
TGTGCCAGCAGCCCACCGCTAGCGAGCCGCACAGATACGCAGTATTTT
>TRBV10-3|TRBJ2-2|NA|NA
CAISTSNTGELFF
TGTGCCATCAGCACGTCGAACACCGGGGAGCTGTTTTTT
>TRBV3-1/TRBV3-2|TRBJ1-2|NA|NA
CASSQRMQGGGYTF
TGTGCCAGCAGCCAAAGGATGCAAGGAGGAGGCTACACCTTC
>TRBV6-2/TRBV6-3|TRBJ2-2|TRBD2|NA
CASSPSGGVTTGELFF
TGTGCCAGCAGCCCAAGCGGGGGCGTTACCACCGGGGAGCTGTTTTTT
>TRBV2|TRBJ1-1|NA|NA
CASSEWGPAGTEAFF
TGTGCCAGCAGTGAATGGGGGCCAGCGGGTACTGAAGCTTTCTTT
>TRBV6-1|TRBJ1-1|NA|NA
CASSERRDPNTEAFF
TGTGCCAGCAGTGAAAGGAGGGACCCGAACACTGAAGCTTTCTTT
>TRBV27|TRBJ1-2|TRBD1|NA
CASSFSETGSVYGYTF
TGTGCCAGCAGTTTCTCTGAGACAGGGTCGGTCTATGGCTACACCTTC
>TRBV5-1|TRBJ1-6|NA|NA
CASSLQGSSYNSPLHF
TGCGCCAGCAGCTTGCAGGGGAGCTCCTATAATTCACCCCTCCACTTT
>TRBV5-1|TRBJ1-1|NA|NA
CASSSQGPTEAFF
TGCGCCAGCAGCTCCCAGGGTCCCACTGAAGCTTTCTTT
>TRBV30|TRBJ2-5|NA|NA
CAWRLGQETQYF
TGTGCCTGGAGGCTAGGCCAAGAGACCCAGTACTTC
>TRBV12-3/TRBV12-4|TRBJ1-1|NA|once
CASSLSEGGAFF
TGTGCCAGCAGCCTTTCGGAGGGAGGTGCTTTCTTT
>TRBV6-5|TRBJ2-7|NA|NA
CASSYGTYEQYF
TGTGCCAGCAGTTACGGAACCTACGAGCAGTACTTC
>TRBV12-5|TRBJ2-7|NA|NA
CASGLGVQSYEQYF
TGTGCTAGTGGTTTGGGGGTTCAATCCTACGAGCAGTACTTC
>TRBV7-8|TRBJ1-1|TRBD1|NA
CASSPMTGTNTEAFF
TGTGCCAGCAGCCCGATGACAGGGACCAACACTGAAGCTTTCTTT